This passage covers 12 T cell receptor beta chains from one sample sequenced in a study of CD8+ T cells in alopecia areata. The sequencing template was cDNA reverse transcribed from extracted RNA. Here immunoSEQ multiplex PCR was the method, and the copy in TCRdb shows in-frame clones only, minus some. The table has more than 200,000 clones, around two thirds seen once. The starting material was CD4+ T cells sorted from blood, obtained at week 0. Source of these receptors: a human donor with alopecia areata.

The chain couples TRBV29-1 to TRBJ2-5; 7 bases fit TRBD2. The CDR3 spans 13 residues. The V and J ends lost 6 bases and 1 base, in that order; junction bases with no gene match: 5. The germline V gene has CDR1 SQVTM and CDR2 ANQGSEA. The CDR3 nucleotides read TGCAGCGTCATTTGGACTAGCCAAGAGACCCAGTACTTC. Its protein product is CSVIWTSQETQYF.

The chain carries TRBV19 and TRBJ1-2; D ambiguous. The CDR3 extends over 14 amino acids. The germline V and J ends were trimmed by 5 bases and 4 bases, with 14 bases remaining between them. Germline V gene data show CDR1 as LNHDA and CDR2 as SQIVND (reference sequence). CDR3 sequence (DNA): TGTGCCAGTAGTCCCGGTGCCAGCACCTATGGCTACACCTTC. Encoded protein: CASSPGASTYGYTF.

This chain links TRBV4-2 with TRBJ2-3, with D tentatively TRBD2 (6 bases). Germline V lookup: CDR1 LGHNA, CDR2 YNFKEQ. This CDR3 is built from 17 residues. The ends were cut back, 4 bases at V and 0 bases at J, with 17 bases in the middle. The chain's CDR3 is CASSRIQSSESTDTQYF. As DNA, the CDR3 is TGTGCCAGCAGCCGGATACAATCTAGCGAAAGCACAGATACGCAGTATTTT.

This chain connects TRBV16 to TRBJ1-5, with D unclear. The CDR3 is 13 amino acids. CDR1 is KGHSY and CDR2 is FQNENV in the germline V gene. V lost 6 bases and J 3 bases, leaving 9 bases between the germline ends. CDR3 coding DNA: TGTGCCAGCAGACCCGCCTTCAATCAGCCCCAGCATTTT. Amino acids: CASRPAFNQPQHF.

This clone turned up a few times. The chain uses TRBV7-9 and TRBJ1-1, with unresolved D. Trimming took off 0 bases at V and 11 bases at J, with 10 bases between the two ends. Germline V CDR1 and CDR2: SEHNR, FQNEAQ (reference sequence). The CDR3 runs 12 residues. CDR3 in DNA: TGTGCCAGCAGCTTAGCGCGAGTAACGGCTTTCTTT. The encoded protein is CASSLARVTAFF.

The CDR3: CASRRQGGQPQHF. The CDR3 DNA sequence: TGTGCCAGCAGGCGACAGGGAGGCCAGCCCCAGCATTTT. The chain couples TRBV6-5 to TRBJ1-5; the match to TRBD1 covers 7 bases. This CDR3 spans 13 amino acids. Germline-derived CDR1 and CDR2 are MNHEY and SVGAGI. Trimming removed 6 bases from V and 7 bases from J; junction bases left unmatched: 6.

V and J are TRBV7-2 and TRBJ1-1; tentatively, D is TRBD1 (6 bases). Germline assignment: CDR1 SGHTA and CDR2 FQGNSA. The CDR3 sequence is 15 residues long. The germline V and J ends were trimmed by 5 bases and 0 bases, with 13 bases remaining between them. The CDR3 DNA sequence: TGTGCCAGCAGCCCCCGAAGGGGGTTGAACACTGAAGCTTTCTTT. Translation: CASSPRRGLNTEAFF.

This clone showed up many times. Here the CDR3 DNA reads TGTGCCAGCAGCTTAGGGGTGAAAGAGACCCAGTACTTC. Translated, it gives CASSLGVKETQYF. The rearrangement links TRBV7-6 to TRBJ2-5; D not certain. The ends were cut back, 1 base at V and 3 bases at J, with 6 bases in the middle. Germline values: CDR1 SGHVS, CDR2 FNYEAQ. This CDR3 is 13 amino acids long. Complete variable domain (other parts from reference TRBV7-6 and TRBJ2-5): GAGVSQSPRYKVTKRGQDVALRCDPISGHVSLYWYRQALGQGPEFLTYFNYEAQQDKSGLPNDRFSAERPEGSISTLTIQRTEQRDSAMYRCASSLGVKETQYFGPGTRLLVL.

This chain uses TRBV29-1 with TRBJ2-3, with a tentative D call TRBD2 (6 bases). This CDR3 contains 14 residues. The germline gives CDR1 SQVTM, CDR2 ANQGSEA. Between the trimmed V and J ends, which lost 3 bases and 1 base, there was a span of 11 bases. This CDR3 is CSVEPPGGTDTQYF. CDR3 DNA sequence: TGCAGCGTTGAGCCTCCGGGGGGCACAGATACGCAGTATTTT.

The chain links TRBV5-4 to TRBJ2-7; D is perhaps TRBD1 (6 bases). V lost 1 base to trimming and J lost 6 bases, with 20 bases between them. Germline-derived CDR1 and CDR2 are SGHNT and YYREEE (reference sequence). The CDR3 is 16 residues long. The CDR3 nucleotides read TGTGCCAGCAGCTTGATGGTGGACAGAGGTAAAGGCGAGCAGTACTTC. Its translation is CASSLMVDRGKGEQYF.

This chain links TRBV29-1 with TRBJ1-5; no clear D gene. Germline assignment: CDR1 SQVTM and CDR2 ANQGSEA. Trimming took 7 bases from V and 4 from J, leaving 23 bases between them. The CDR3 runs 16 residues. The CDR3 spells CSAQKPFQRLNQPQHF. DNA for the CDR3: TGCAGCGCCCAGAAGCCGTTCCAGAGACTAAATCAGCCCCAGCATTTT. Drawing the rest from reference TRBV29-1 and TRBJ1-5, the complete variable domain is SAVISQKPSRDICQRGTSLTIQCQVDSQVTMMFWYRQQPGQSLTLIATANQGSEATYESGFVIDKFPISRPNLTFSTLTVSNMSPEDSSIYLCSAQKPFQRLNQPQHFGDGTRLSIL.

The rearrangement links TRBV7-2 to TRBJ2-7; unclear D gene. CDR3 size: 14 residues. Deletions cut 7 bases from V and 2 bases from J, with 15 bases between. Germline V lookup: CDR1 SGHTA, CDR2 FQGNSA. For the CDR3, the DNA is TGTGCCAGCACCCTAGGCCACGGACCCTACGAGCAGTACTTC. Translated, it gives CASTLGHGPYEQYF. Full variable domain (outside the CDR3, taken from reference TRBV7-2 and TRBJ2-7): GAGVSQSPSNKVTEKGKDVELRCDPISGHTALYWYRQSLGQGLEFLIYFQGNSAPDKSGLPSDRFSAERTGGSVSTLTIQRTQQEDSAVYLCASTLGHGPYEQYFGPGTRLTVT.